Below, one T cell receptor beta chain is given with its context. Its antigen is as yet unknown. The assay was immunoSEQ multiplex PCR, and TCRdb's table has in-frame clones only and misses some. There are roughly 100,000 clones in the sample; about nine tenths occur only once, and 0.4% to 0.6% lies in the top ten. These data belong to a study of OX40 agonist ivuxolimab in advanced cancers. About the research overall: Every 2 weeks, ivuxolimab was infused into the patients intravenously at between 0.01 and 10 mg/kg. Broader study findings: Expanded clones belonging to CD8+ T cells outnumbered, on average, those of CD4+. The study observed clonal expansion of CD4+ and CD8+ blood T cells by week 6 at 0.1 to 3.0 mg/kg. The antigen specificity of the peripheral T cells (those that were expanded) was not determined.

Germline loops: CDR1 MDHEN, CDR2 SYDVKM. The CDR3 runs 17 residues. V gave up 3 bases and J gave up 4 bases; unmatched junction bases: 11. This receptor was identified in an adult with an advanced solid tumor such as melanoma, head and neck, liver or kidney cancer. The V and J genes are TRBV28 and TRBJ2-3, with TRBD1 identical over 9 bases. The input for sequencing was CD4+ or CD8+ T cells sorted from blood, taken in a trial of the OX40 agonist ivuxolimab. CDR3 nucleotide sequence: TGTGCCAGCAGTTTTCTAATGGGACAGGGAAACCCAGATACGCAGTATTTT. Amino acid sequence: CASSFLMGQGNPDTQYF.